This T cell receptor (beta chain) appears in the sequencing data of a study of blood T cell repertoires in COVID-19. Looking at the study overall: Samples representing acute and convalescent COVID-19 were sourced from the United States, Italy and Spain. In each case, the material was cDNA or gDNA derived from T cells, B-cell-depleted T cells, or PBMCs.

The CDR3 spans 16 residues. J gave up 0 bases and V 4 bases, and 6 bases lay outside the gene matches. CDR1 is SGHRS, CDR2 YFSETQ, per germline. The authors' processing: It was from reference gene primer amplification that nucleated cell counts were estimated. Using immunoSEQ multiplex PCR, the repertoire was profiled, and TCRdb retains in-frame clones only, with some absent. The DNA was the basis for D and trimming; V, J and clone size are from that table. The sample holds some 30,000 clones; around 90% are singletons and the top ten take less than 30%. The origin of this receptor is a human donor in a cohort sampled during active COVID-19. The source material was peripheral blood. The chain carries TRBV5-1 and TRBJ1-4; 7 bases are shared with TRBD1. CDR3 DNA: TGCGCCAGCAGCCCGGGACAGTTTACAACTAATGAAAAACTGTTTTTT. Translated, it gives CASSPGQFTTNEKLFF.